This entry concerns a single TCR beta chain. The antigen remains undetermined. This entry comes from a study of T-cell reconstitution after alpha-beta-depleted transplantation in children. General study points: Certain patients had high TCRbeta diversity at day 60, and it came from recipient T cells and thymic progenitors that survived.

A library of TCRbeta sequences, prepared with unique molecular identifiers, was generated. MiXCR, run by TCRdb on the PCR reads, gives a single entry per CDR3 protein. This table has approximately 500,000 distinct CDR3 sequences, 25% to 30% appearing once. Sequencing was performed on PBMCs, taken before TCRalphabeta/CD19-depleted stem cell transplant. The TCR was taken from a boy younger than two with Wiskott-Aldrich syndrome, due to receive a stem cell transplant.

The CDR3 here is CASGRRNQETQYF. CDR3 coding DNA: TGTGCCAGCGGACGACGGAATCAAGAGACCCAGTACTTC. The chain combines TRBV6-6 with TRBJ2-5; D gene ambiguous. V dropped 8 bases and J dropped 2 bases, with 12 bases sitting between them. CDR1 is MNHNY and CDR2 is SVGAGI in the germline V gene (reference sequence). This CDR3 region has 13 residues.